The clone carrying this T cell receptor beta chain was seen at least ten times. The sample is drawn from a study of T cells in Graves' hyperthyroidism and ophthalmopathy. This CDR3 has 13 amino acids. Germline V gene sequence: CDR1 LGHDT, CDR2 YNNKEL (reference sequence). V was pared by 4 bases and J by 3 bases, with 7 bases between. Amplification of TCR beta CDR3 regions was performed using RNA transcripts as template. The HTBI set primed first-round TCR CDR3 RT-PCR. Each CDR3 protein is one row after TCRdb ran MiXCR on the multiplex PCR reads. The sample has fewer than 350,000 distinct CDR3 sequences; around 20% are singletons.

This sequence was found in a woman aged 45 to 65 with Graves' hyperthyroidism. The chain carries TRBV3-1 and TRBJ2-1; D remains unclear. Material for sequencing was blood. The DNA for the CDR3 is TGTGCCAGCAGCCGGGGTAGCTACAATGAGCAGTTCTTC. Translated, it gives CASSRGSYNEQFF.